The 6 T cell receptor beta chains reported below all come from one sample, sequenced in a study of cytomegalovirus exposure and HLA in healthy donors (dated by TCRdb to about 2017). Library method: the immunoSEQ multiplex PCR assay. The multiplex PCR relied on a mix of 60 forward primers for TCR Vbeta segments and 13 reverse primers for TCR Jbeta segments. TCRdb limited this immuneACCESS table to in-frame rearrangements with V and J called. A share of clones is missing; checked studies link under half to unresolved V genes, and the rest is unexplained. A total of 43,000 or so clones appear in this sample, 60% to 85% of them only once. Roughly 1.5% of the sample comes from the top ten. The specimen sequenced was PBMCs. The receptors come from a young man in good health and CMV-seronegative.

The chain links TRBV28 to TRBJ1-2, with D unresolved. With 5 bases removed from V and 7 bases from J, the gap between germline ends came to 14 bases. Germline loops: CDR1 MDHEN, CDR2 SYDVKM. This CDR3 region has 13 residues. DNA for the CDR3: TGTGCCAGCAGTCCAGACGGGAGTAGTGGCTACACCTTC. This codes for CASSPDGSSGYTF.

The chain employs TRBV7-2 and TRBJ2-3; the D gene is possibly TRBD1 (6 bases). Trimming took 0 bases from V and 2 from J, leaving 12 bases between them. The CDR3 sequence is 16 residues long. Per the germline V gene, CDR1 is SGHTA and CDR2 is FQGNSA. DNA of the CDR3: TGTGCCAGCAGCTTAGCAGGGACATGGGCCACAGATACGCAGTATTTT. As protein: CASSLAGTWATDTQYF. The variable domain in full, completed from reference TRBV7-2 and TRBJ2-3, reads GAGVSQSPSNKVTEKGKDVELRCDPISGHTALYWYRQSLGQGLEFLIYFQGNSAPDKSGLPSDRFSAERTGGSVSTLTIQRTQQEDSAVYLCASSLAGTWATDTQYFGPGTRLTVL.

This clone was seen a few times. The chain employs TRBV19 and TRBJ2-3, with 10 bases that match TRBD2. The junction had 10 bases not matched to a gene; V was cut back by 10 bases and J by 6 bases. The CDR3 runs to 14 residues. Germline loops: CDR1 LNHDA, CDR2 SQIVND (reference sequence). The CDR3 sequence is CATLAGAASDTQYF. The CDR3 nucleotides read TGTGCCACCCTAGCGGGGGCCGCCTCGGATACGCAGTATTTT.

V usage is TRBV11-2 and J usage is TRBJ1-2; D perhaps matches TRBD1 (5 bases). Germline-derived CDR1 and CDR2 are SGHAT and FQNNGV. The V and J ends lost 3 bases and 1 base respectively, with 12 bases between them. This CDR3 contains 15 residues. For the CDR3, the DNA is TGTGCCAGCAGCTTTAACCAGGGTTTTAACTATGGCTACACCTTC. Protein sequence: CASSFNQGFNYGYTF.

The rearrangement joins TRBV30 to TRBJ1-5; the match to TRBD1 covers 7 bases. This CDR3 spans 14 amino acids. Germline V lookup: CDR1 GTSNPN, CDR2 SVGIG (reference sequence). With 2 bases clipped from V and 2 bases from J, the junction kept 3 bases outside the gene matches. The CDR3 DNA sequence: TGTGCCTGGAGTACAGGGGCGGGCAATCAGCCCCAGCATTTT. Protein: CAWSTGAGNQPQHF.

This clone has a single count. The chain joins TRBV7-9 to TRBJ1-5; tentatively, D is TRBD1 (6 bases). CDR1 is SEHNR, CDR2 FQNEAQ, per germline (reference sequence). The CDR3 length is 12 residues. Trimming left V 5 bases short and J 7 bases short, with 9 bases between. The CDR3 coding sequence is TGTGCCAGCAGCGTACAGGGCCAGCCCCAGCATTTT. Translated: CASSVQGQPQHF. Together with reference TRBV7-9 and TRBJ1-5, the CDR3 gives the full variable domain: DTGVSQNPRHKITKRGQNVTFRCDPISEHNRLYWYRQTLGQGPEFLTYFQNEAQLEKSRLLSDRFSAERPKGSFSTLEIQRTEQGDSAMYLCASSVQGQPQHFGDGTRLSIL.